The 15 T cell receptor beta chains given below trace back to one sample, sequenced in a study of blood T cells in healthy people across ages. PCR was performed a second time for about 7 to 12 cycles using a sample-barcoded 5' primer and a J-beta primer mix. TCRdb independently ran MiXCR on the 5' RACE reads; one entry per CDR3 protein. This sample yields roughly 800,000 distinct CDR3 sequences, of which 58% are seen a single time; about 20% belongs to the top ten. What was sequenced was blood. Source of these receptors: a man younger than 40 in good health.

This chain connects TRBV2 to TRBJ2-1; 10 bases agree with TRBD1. The CDR3 length is 16 residues. Germline V lookup: CDR1 SNHLY, CDR2 FYNNEI. V was clipped by 3 bases and J by 6 bases; unmatched bases: 8. Here the CDR3 reads CASSDAGQGFANEQFF. CDR3 nucleotides: TGTGCCAGCAGTGATGCGGGACAGGGGTTCGCCAATGAGCAGTTCTTC.

The J gene is TRBJ2-3, the V gene TRBV4-3; 12 nucleotides line up with TRBD2. The germline gives CDR1 LGHNA, CDR2 YSLEER. This CDR3 has 18 residues. Trimming removed 0 bases from V and 5 bases from J; junction bases left unmatched: 9. The chain's CDR3 is CASSQEPSGRAAVDTQYF. The CDR3 nucleotides are TGCGCCAGCAGCCAAGAACCTAGCGGGAGGGCCGCGGTAGATACGCAGTATTTT.

The chain has TRBV18 and TRBJ1-2, with 7 positions matching TRBD1. The germline CDR1 and CDR2 sequences are KGHSH and LQKENI. Trimming removed 5 bases from V and 8 bases from J; junction bases left unmatched: 5. This CDR3 has 12 residues. CDR3 protein: CASSSTGAGYTF. CDR3 DNA: TGTGCCAGCTCATCTACAGGGGCAGGCTACACCTTC.

This chain connects TRBV7-9 to TRBJ2-7; weak D call: TRBD1 (6 bases). CDR1 SEHNR and CDR2 FQNEAQ come from the germline V gene (reference sequence). The CDR3 contains 14 residues. The germline V and J ends were trimmed by 4 bases and 5 bases, with 15 bases remaining between them. CDR3 in DNA: TGTGCCAGCAGCTCATACAGGGAATCCCACGAGCAGTACTTC. Translating gives CASSSYRESHEQYF.

The chain uses TRBV13 and TRBJ1-2; D is perhaps TRBD1 (6 bases). The CDR3 runs to 13 residues. CDR1 PRHDT and CDR2 FYEKMQ come from the germline V gene (reference sequence). V was cut by 6 bases and J by 2 bases, with 10 bases left in between. CDR3 residues: CASRTGHNYGYTF. The CDR3 DNA sequence: TGTGCCAGCAGGACAGGACACAACTATGGCTACACCTTC. The variable domain in full, with the rest retrieved from reference TRBV13 and TRBJ1-2, is AAGVIQSPRHLIKEKRETATLKCYPIPRHDTVYWYQQGPGQDPQFLISFYEKMQSDKGSIPDRFSAQQFSDYHSELNMSSLELGDSALYFCASRTGHNYGYTFGSGTRLTVV.

This clonotype appeared a few times. The chain joins TRBV7-8 to TRBJ2-7; TRBD2 aligns across 14 bases. CDR1 SGHVS and CDR2 FQNEAQ come from the germline V gene. Trimming removed 5 bases from V and 9 bases from J; junction bases left unmatched: 6. This CDR3 is 14 amino acids long. CDR3 in DNA: TGTGCCAGCAGCCTAGGGACTAGCGGGAGTTGGCAGTACTTC. As protein: CASSLGTSGSWQYF.

The chain has TRBV5-5 and TRBJ2-7; no clear D gene. CDR1 SGHKS and CDR2 YYEKEE come from the germline V gene (reference sequence). Trimming took 4 bases from V and 0 from J, leaving 8 bases between them. The CDR3 extends over 13 amino acids. For the CDR3, the DNA is TGTGCCAGCAGCGCGAGGAGCTCCTACGAGCAGTACTTC. This gives the protein CASSARSSYEQYF.

The rearrangement uses TRBV25-1 and TRBJ2-1; the D gene is possibly TRBD2 (5 bases). Trimming took off 8 bases at V and 13 bases at J, with 12 bases between the two ends. This CDR3 contains 10 residues. The germline V gene encodes CDR1 MGHDK and CDR2 SYGVNS. CDR3 nucleotide sequence: TGTGCCAGCGGAACTAGAGCTCAGTTCTTC. This codes for CASGTRAQFF. The full variable domain, with the rest looked up from reference TRBV25-1 and TRBJ2-1, is EADIYQTPRYLVIGTGKKITLECSQTMGHDKMYWYQQDPGMELHLIHYSYGVNSTEKGDLSSESTVSRIRTEHFPLTLESARPSHTSQYLCASGTRAQFFGPGTRLTVL.

This clonotype was found a few times. Mismatch with germline at one junction end may stem from a read error. The chain has TRBV29-1 and TRBJ2-6; 7 positions match TRBD1. CDR1 and CDR2 from the germline V gene are SQVTM and ANQGSEA. The CDR3 contains 13 residues. CDR3 DNA: TGCAGCGTTGAGGTCCCAGGGGGCAACGTCCTGACTTTC. Translation gives CSVEVPGGNVLTF.

J is TRBJ2-3 and V is TRBV10-3, with 7 bases that match TRBD1. Germline CDR1 is ENHRY and CDR2 is SYGVKD. Germline trimming cut 4 bases from V and 6 bases from J; bases unmatched to any gene: 1. CDR3 length: 12 residues. CDR3 nucleotide sequence: TGTGCCATCAGTGTGACAGGGGATACGCAGTATTTT. Amino acid sequence: CAISVTGDTQYF.

This clonotype was found a few times. The gene calls are TRBV5-1 and TRBJ2-3; TRBD2 matches 8 bases. This CDR3 is 14 amino acids long. Unmatched junction bases numbered 2, after V lost 5 bases and J lost 0 bases. Germline loops: CDR1 SGHRS, CDR2 YFSETQ. The CDR3 DNA reads as TGCGCCAGCAGGGTAGCGGGAAGCACAGATACGCAGTATTTT. This gives the protein CASRVAGSTDTQYF.

The V gene is TRBV2, the J gene TRBJ2-3; TRBD2 agrees at 7 bases. Germline V gene sequence: CDR1 SNHLY, CDR2 FYNNEI. The CDR3 consists of 15 residues. The V and J ends lost 7 bases and 0 bases, in that order; junction bases with no gene match: 7. CDR3 coding DNA: TGTGCCAGCATTGAGGCCGGGGGGAGCACAGATACGCAGTATTTT. As protein: CASIEAGGSTDTQYF.

This chain joins TRBV20-1 and TRBJ2-1; TRBD2 aligns across 12 bases. The length of the CDR3 is 15 residues. CDR1 is DFQATT and CDR2 is SNEGSKA in the germline V gene (reference sequence). Trimming removed 5 bases from V and 7 bases from J; junction bases left unmatched: 9. As DNA, the CDR3 is TGCAGTGCTTCCCGGACTAGCGGGACCCTTAATGAGCAGTTCTTC. Translation: CSASRTSGTLNEQFF.

The chain links TRBV5-1 to TRBJ1-2; TRBD1 is a possible D gene (6 bases). Germline V gene data show CDR1 as SGHRS and CDR2 as YFSETQ. The V end was cut by 0 bases, the J end by 6 bases, with 15 bases between. The CDR3 runs to 15 residues. The CDR3 DNA sequence: TGCGCCAGCAGCTTGGATATACAGGGAATCCATGGCTACACCTTC. This gives the protein CASSLDIQGIHGYTF.

A few counts support this clonotype. The chain uses TRBV7-9 and TRBJ1-2, with 9 bases identical to TRBD1. V trimming: 6 bases; J trimming: 12 bases; junction bases outside the gene matches: 8. There are 12 residues in the CDR3. Per the germline V gene, CDR1 is SEHNR and CDR2 is FQNEAQ (reference sequence). CDR3 region: CASRGDRARDTF. CDR3 DNA: TGTGCCAGCAGGGGGGACAGGGCTCGCGACACCTTC.